This T cell receptor (beta chain) originates from a study of T cells in Graves' hyperthyroidism and ophthalmopathy. Study information: Pretreatment peripheral blood was obtained at initial diagnosis. Findings of the study overall: Ophthalmopathy got predicted by the model a median approximately 6.4 months before its onset.

RNA transcripts served as the template for amplifying TCR beta CDR3 regions. Carried out on the TCR CDR3, a first-round RT-PCR used the HTBI primer set. A single record per CDR3 protein comes from TCRdb applying MiXCR to the multiplex PCR reads. Among roughly 510,000 distinct CDR3 sequences listed, around 20% were seen once. V lost 1 base and J 5 bases, leaving 9 bases between the germline ends. The CDR3 length is 14 residues. The germline V gene encodes CDR1 MDHEN and CDR2 SYDVKM. This clonotype was seen ten or more times. Antigen unknown. Graves' hyperthyroidism was deemed stable given no ophthalmopathy progression within 18 months. Fresh peripheral blood, about 9.9 ml, yielded the PBMCs.

Material: blood. The clonotype originates from a man younger than 35 with Graves' hyperthyroidism. This chain links TRBV28 with TRBJ1-5; the D is unclear. CDR3 protein: CASSLSSGYQPQHF. Written as DNA, the CDR3 is TGTGCCAGCAGTTTATCGTCCGGTTATCAGCCCCAGCATTTT.